This passage covers 8 T cell receptor beta chains from one sample sequenced in a study of T-cell reconstitution after alpha-beta-depleted transplantation in children. Unique molecular identifiers were used in preparing the TCRbeta library. TCRdb reprocessed the PCR reads with MiXCR, giving one entry per CDR3 protein. The sample lists 500,000 to 650,000 distinct CDR3 sequences, 11% occurring once. The source material was PBMCs, mostly from graft donor cells, sampled 180 days after TCRalphabeta/CD19-depleted stem cell transplant. Every receptor here comes from a female patient aged 2 to 10 who had a stem cell transplant for aplastic anemia, so the T cells may come from the graft donor.

This chain joins TRBV29-1 and TRBJ2-7, with D possibly matching TRBD2 (6 bases). CDR3 size: 12 residues. Between the trimmed V and J ends, which lost 7 bases and 6 bases, there was a span of 16 bases. Germline V gene lookup returns CDR1 SQVTM and CDR2 ANQGSEA. The CDR3 coding sequence is TGCAGCGCCTCCTTGGGGGGTTCCGAGCAGTACGTC. It encodes CSASLGGSEQYV.

This clonotype was seen ten or more times. The V and J genes are TRBV20-1 and TRBJ2-3; D ambiguous. Germline V gene data show CDR1 as DFQATT and CDR2 as SNEGSKA (reference sequence). The V gene lost 6 bases and the J gene lost 2 bases, with 6 bases spanning the gap. The CDR3 has 11 amino acids. In DNA, the CDR3 is TGCAGTGCAGACAACACAGATACGCAGTATTTT. Translated: CSADNTDTQYF.

This sequence joins TRBV14 and TRBJ1-1, with D possibly matching TRBD1 (5 bases). Germline V gene data show CDR1 as SGHDN and CDR2 as FVKESK. This CDR3 region has 15 residues. Trimming pared 0 bases from V and 5 bases from J, leaving 13 bases between. The CDR3 DNA reads TGTGCCAGCAGCCAAGAAAGGGGAAGGTGGACTGAAGCTTTCTTT. Translation: CASSQERGRWTEAFF.

This clonotype was seen more than once but under ten times. The chain is built from TRBV20-1 and TRBJ1-3; maybe TRBD1 (5 bases). The CDR3 spans 15 residues. With 6 bases removed from V and 0 bases from J, the gap between germline ends came to 15 bases. Germline V gives CDR1 DFQATT, CDR2 SNEGSKA (reference sequence). Here the CDR3 reads CSAIPGPGSGNTIYF. In DNA, the CDR3 is TGCAGTGCGATCCCGGGACCTGGCTCTGGAAACACCATATATTTT.

In DNA form, the CDR3 reads TGTGCCAGCAGCCAAGAGACAGGGTCGAGCTATGGCTACACCTTC. Residues: CASSQETGSSYGYTF. The J gene is TRBJ1-2, the V gene TRBV3-1; 7 positions match TRBD1. CDR3 length: 15 amino acids. V dropped 0 bases and J dropped 4; count of bases not matched to a gene: 5. Germline CDR1 is LGHDT and CDR2 is YNNKEL (reference sequence).

Only a few counts were recorded for this clonotype. The chain couples TRBV7-2 to TRBJ1-2; D is uncertain. There are 13 residues in the CDR3. CDR1 is SGHTA and CDR2 is FQGNSA in the germline V gene. The germline V and J ends were trimmed by 1 base and 8 bases, with 11 bases remaining between them. The CDR3 reads CASSLVTGDGYTF. The CDR3 DNA sequence: TGTGCCAGCAGCTTAGTAACGGGAGACGGCTACACCTTC.

Only a few counts were recorded for this clonotype. The chain is built from TRBV28 and TRBJ2-5; D ambiguous. CDR1 and CDR2 from the germline V gene are MDHEN and SYDVKM. The CDR3 has 14 amino acids. V lost 2 bases, J lost 3 bases, and 10 bases lay in between. The CDR3 nucleotides are TGTGCCAGCAGTTTAGGCGGAGCTAAAGAGACCCAGTACTTC. Translating it yields CASSLGGAKETQYF.

This clonotype occurred a few times. V gene TRBV12-3 or TRBV12-4 combines with J gene TRBJ2-2; 12 positions match TRBD2. The CDR3 consists of 15 residues. V lost 6 bases and J lost 7; bases outside the gene matches: 6. This chain's CDR3 is CASSPPSGRVGELFF. CDR3 DNA: TGTGCCAGCAGCCCCCCTAGCGGGAGGGTCGGGGAGCTGTTTTTT.